What follows is one T cell receptor (beta chain) and its context. The antigen is undetermined. The data were obtained in a study of CD4 T cells in relation to SARS-CoV-2 and coronaviruses. On the study more broadly: Controls used an HIV-1 Nef peptide pool or no peptide.

Germline assignment: CDR1 ENHRY and CDR2 SYGVKD. The V segment lost 11 bases and the J segment 4 bases; nucleotides outside the gene matches: 8. The CDR3 is made up of 13 amino acids. CD4+ T cells from unexposed donors were obtained before the COVID-19 pandemic (2011-2018). Isolation of CD4+ T cells took place after less than 11 days in culture. On days 3 and 7, cultures got half fresh IL-2 medium. TCRdb keeps only in-frame clones here, not all; method: immunoSEQ multiplex PCR. The sample shows around 15,000 clones, about 84% of them seen only once. The source material was CD4+ T cells from PBMCs, cultured in vitro. The clonotype was recovered from a human donor in good health. V gene TRBV10-3 combines with J gene TRBJ2-1; 7 bases line up with TRBD1. Here the CDR3 DNA reads TGTGCCTACCGGGACAGTATTTACAATGAGCAGTTCTTC. It specifies CAYRDSIYNEQFF.